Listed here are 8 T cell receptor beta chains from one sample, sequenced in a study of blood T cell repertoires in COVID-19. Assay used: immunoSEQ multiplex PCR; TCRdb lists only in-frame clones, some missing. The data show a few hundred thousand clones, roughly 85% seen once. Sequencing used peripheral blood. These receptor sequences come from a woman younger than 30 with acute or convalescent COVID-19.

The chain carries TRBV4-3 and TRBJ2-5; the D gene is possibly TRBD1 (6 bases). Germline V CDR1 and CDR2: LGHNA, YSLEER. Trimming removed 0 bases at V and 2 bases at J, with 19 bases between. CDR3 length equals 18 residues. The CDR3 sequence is CASSQESTGTSEQETQYF. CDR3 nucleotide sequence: TGCGCCAGCAGCCAAGAGAGTACCGGGACAAGTGAACAAGAGACCCAGTACTTC.

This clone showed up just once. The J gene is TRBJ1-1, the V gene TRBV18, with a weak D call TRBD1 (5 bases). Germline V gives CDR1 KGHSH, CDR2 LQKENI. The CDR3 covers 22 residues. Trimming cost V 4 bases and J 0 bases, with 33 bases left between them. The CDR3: CASSHIPGRREGVRSMNTEAFF. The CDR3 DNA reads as TGTGCCAGCTCACACATCCCTGGACGGAGGGAAGGGGTGAGATCCATGAACACTGAAGCTTTCTTT.

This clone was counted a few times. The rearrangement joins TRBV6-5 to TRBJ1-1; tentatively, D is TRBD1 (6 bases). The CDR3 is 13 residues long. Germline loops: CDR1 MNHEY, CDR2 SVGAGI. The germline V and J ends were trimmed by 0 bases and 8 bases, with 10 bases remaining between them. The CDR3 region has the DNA TGTGCCAGCAGTTACTCCCGACAGGCGGAAGCTTTCTTT. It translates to CASSYSRQAEAFF.

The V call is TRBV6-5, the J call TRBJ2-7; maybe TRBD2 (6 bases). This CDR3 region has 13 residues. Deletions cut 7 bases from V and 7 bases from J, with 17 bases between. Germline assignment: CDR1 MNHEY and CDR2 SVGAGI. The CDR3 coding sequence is TGTGCCAGCACTCCCATAGCGGAGGGAGAGCAGTACTTC. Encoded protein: CASTPIAEGEQYF.

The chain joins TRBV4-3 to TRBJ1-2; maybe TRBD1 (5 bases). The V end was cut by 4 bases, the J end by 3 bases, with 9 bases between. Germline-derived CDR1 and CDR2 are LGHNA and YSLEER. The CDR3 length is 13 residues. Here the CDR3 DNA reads TGCGCCAGCAGCCGCAGGGTTGACTATGGCTACACCTTC. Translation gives CASSRRVDYGYTF.

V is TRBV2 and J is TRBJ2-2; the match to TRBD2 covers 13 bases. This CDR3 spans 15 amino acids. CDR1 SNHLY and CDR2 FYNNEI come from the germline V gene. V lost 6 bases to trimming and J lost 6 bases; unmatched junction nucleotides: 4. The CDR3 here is CASRAGLAGSGELFF. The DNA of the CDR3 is TGTGCCAGCAGGGCGGGACTAGCGGGATCCGGGGAGCTGTTTTTT.

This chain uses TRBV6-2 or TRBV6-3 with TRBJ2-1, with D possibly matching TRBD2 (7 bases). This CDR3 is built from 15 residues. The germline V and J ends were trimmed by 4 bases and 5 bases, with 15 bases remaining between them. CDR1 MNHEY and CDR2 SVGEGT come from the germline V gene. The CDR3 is CASSFGLGGDNEQFF. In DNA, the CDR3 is TGTGCCAGCAGTTTTGGGCTAGGGGGGGACAATGAGCAGTTCTTC.

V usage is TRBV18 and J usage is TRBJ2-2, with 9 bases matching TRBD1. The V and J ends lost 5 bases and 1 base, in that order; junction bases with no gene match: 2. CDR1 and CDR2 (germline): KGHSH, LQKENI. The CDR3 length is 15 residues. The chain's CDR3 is CASSADRGNTGELFF. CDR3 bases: TGTGCCAGCTCAGCGGACAGGGGGAACACCGGGGAGCTGTTTTTT.